Each of the 20 T cell receptor beta chains below was sequenced from the same sample in a study of control samples from healthy donors and cancer patients. Profiling relied on immunoSEQ multiplex PCR, and the TCRdb table lists in-frame clones only, not all of them. The data show about 46,000 clones, roughly 90% seen once. Sequencing was carried out using PBMCs. The receptors shown here come from a middle-aged man with head and neck cancer.

V usage is TRBV19 and J usage is TRBJ1-2, with 9 nucleotides matching TRBD1. This CDR3 spans 14 amino acids. Per germline, CDR1 LNHDA and CDR2 SQIVND (reference sequence). After removal of 1 base from V and 6 bases from J, the junction contained 3 bases not matched to a gene. The CDR3: CASSIGTGEDGYTF. DNA of the CDR3: TGTGCCAGTAGTATAGGGACAGGGGAAGATGGCTACACCTTC.

The chain uses TRBV5-6 and TRBJ1-1; D uncertain. The CDR3 sequence is 12 residues long. V shed 0 bases and J shed 7 bases, with 7 bases lying between them. Per the germline V gene, CDR1 is SGHDT and CDR2 is YYEEEE. The CDR3 loop reads CASSLAAGEAFF. DNA for the CDR3: TGTGCCAGCAGCTTGGCGGCAGGTGAAGCTTTCTTT. Based on the CDR3 plus reference TRBV5-6 and TRBJ1-1, the full variable domain is DAGVTQSPTHLIKTRGQQVTLRCSPKSGHDTVSWYQQALGQGPQFIFQYYEEEERQRGNFPDRFSGHQFPNYSSELNVNALLLGDSALYLCASSLAAGEAFFGQGTRLTVV.

This clone was seen a handful of times. The rearrangement uses TRBV28 and TRBJ1-5; 10 positions agree with TRBD1. The J segment lost 3 bases and the V segment lost 11 bases, leaving 7 bases of the junction unmatched. The CDR3 is 14 residues long. Germline CDR1 is MDHEN and CDR2 is SYDVKM. CDR3 nucleotide sequence: TGTGCCTGCCGGGGGACAGGGGACAATCAGCCCCAGCATTTT. Translating gives CACRGTGDNQPQHF.

V is TRBV4-1 and J is TRBJ1-4; possible D gene TRBD1, 5 bases. Trimming shortened V by 1 base and J by 3 bases, and 15 bases separated the two germline ends. The CDR3 runs 17 residues. The germline CDR1 and CDR2 sequences are MGHRA and YSYEKL. This CDR3 reads CASSQVGYGASNEKLFF. CDR3 bases: TGCGCCAGCAGCCAAGTTGGATATGGGGCATCTAATGAAAAACTGTTTTTT.

V is TRBV5-1 and J is TRBJ2-7; 9 nucleotides line up with TRBD1. Germline lookup yields CDR1 SGHRS and CDR2 YFSETQ. This CDR3 region has 16 residues. The trim removed 0 bases at V and 2 bases at J, leaving 6 bases unmatched. CDR3: CASSLAGQGTPYEQYF. Written as DNA, the CDR3 is TGCGCCAGCAGCTTGGCCGGACAGGGGACTCCCTACGAGCAGTACTTC.

The V and J genes are TRBV19 and TRBJ1-3; no reliable D call. The CDR3 is 12 amino acids. Between the trimmed V and J ends, which lost 6 bases and 0 bases, there was a span of 3 bases. Germline V gives CDR1 LNHDA, CDR2 SQIVND (reference sequence). DNA of the CDR3: TGTGCCAGTAGGCTCTCTGGAAACACCATATATTTT. It yields the protein CASRLSGNTIYF.

V is TRBV28 and J is TRBJ1-1; D uncertain. Germline-derived CDR1 and CDR2 are MDHEN and SYDVKM. This CDR3 comprises 13 residues. Trimming took 6 bases from V and 6 from J, leaving 14 bases between them. CDR3 residues: CASRPPPWSEAFF. The CDR3 DNA sequence: TGTGCCAGCAGGCCACCCCCCTGGTCTGAAGCTTTCTTT.

This clone has only one observation. V and J are TRBV4-3 and TRBJ2-4; TRBD1 matches at 8 bases. Germline V lookup: CDR1 LGHNA, CDR2 YSLEER. Trimming removed 1 base from V and 8 bases from J; junction bases left unmatched: 4. CDR3 length: 14 residues. CDR3 region: CASSQGQGRYIQYF. The CDR3 nucleotides read TGCGCCAGCAGCCAAGGACAGGGGAGATACATTCAGTACTTC.

The J gene is TRBJ2-3, the V gene TRBV28; 7 bases fit TRBD2. The CDR3 totals 16 residues. Trimming removed 4 bases from V and 2 bases from J; junction bases left unmatched: 9. Germline CDR1 is MDHEN and CDR2 is SYDVKM. Here the CDR3 reads CASSSPWGGDTDTQYF. CDR3 nucleotide sequence: TGTGCCAGCAGTTCGCCATGGGGGGGGGACACAGATACGCAGTATTTT. The variable domain in full, completed from reference TRBV28 and TRBJ2-3, reads DVKVTQSSRYLVKRTGEKVFLECVQDMDHENMFWYRQDPGLGLRLIYFSYDVKMKEKGDIPEGYSVSREKKERFSLILESASTNQTSMYLCASSSPWGGDTDTQYFGPGTRLTVL.

In this sample, this clone turned up once. The genes are TRBV9 and TRBJ2-1; TRBD1 matches at 8 bases. This CDR3 has 15 residues. V trimming: 9 bases; J trimming: 9 bases; junction bases outside the gene matches: 17. CDR1 is SGDLS, CDR2 YYNGEE, per germline. CDR3 coding DNA: TGTGCCATTCCCCGGAAGGCACAGGGGGTTTGTGAGCAGTTCTTC. This encodes CAIPRKAQGVCEQFF.

The V and J genes are TRBV5-1 and TRBJ1-5; weak D call: TRBD1 (5 bases). The length of the CDR3 is 14 residues. V was clipped by 4 bases and J by 4 bases, with 12 bases between them. Germline lookup yields CDR1 SGHRS and CDR2 YFSETQ. The DNA for the CDR3 is TGCGCCAGCAGCCTTAACGGGGGTAATCAGCCCCAGCATTTT. Protein product: CASSLNGGNQPQHF.

J is TRBJ2-1 and V is TRBV5-1; 13 nucleotides match TRBD2. V lost 5 bases, J lost 9 bases, and 8 bases stayed unmatched. The V gene's germline CDR1 is SGHRS and CDR2 YFSETQ. CDR3 size: 15 residues. This chain's CDR3 is CASRPTSGGAGEQFF. Written as DNA, the CDR3 is TGCGCCAGCAGACCTACTAGCGGGGGGGCAGGTGAGCAGTTCTTC.

The genes are TRBV6-4 and TRBJ2-1; D remains unclear. Trimming pared 4 bases from V and 4 bases from J, leaving 11 bases between. The CDR3 covers 14 residues. Germline loops: CDR1 MRHNA, CDR2 SNTAGT. The chain's CDR3 is CASSVMDGYNEQFF. CDR3 sequence (DNA): TGTGCCAGCAGTGTCATGGACGGATACAATGAGCAGTTCTTC.

The chain recombines TRBV2 with TRBJ1-3, with a possible D match to TRBD1 (5 bases). This CDR3 comprises 15 residues. The V end lost 6 bases, the J end lost 0 bases, and 12 bases lay between the germline ends. Germline CDR1 SNHLY, CDR2 FYNNEI. The CDR3 spells CASSRDRSSGNTIYF. CDR3 sequence (DNA): TGTGCCAGCAGCAGAGACAGAAGCTCTGGAAACACCATATATTTT.

This chain joins TRBV5-4 and TRBJ2-7; 7 positions match TRBD1. V shed 4 bases, J shed 3 bases, and the junction held 10 bases outside the gene matches. Germline CDR1 SGHNT, CDR2 YYREEE (reference sequence). The CDR3 runs 15 residues. In DNA form, the CDR3 reads TGTGCCAGCAGCGTCCAACAGGGGAATCGCTACGAGCAGTACTTC. Encoded protein: CASSVQQGNRYEQYF. The full variable domain, with the rest looked up from reference TRBV5-4 and TRBJ2-7, is ETGVTQSPTHLIKTRGQQVTLRCSSQSGHNTVSWYQQALGQGPQFIFQYYREEENGRGNFPPRFSGLQFPNYSSELNVNALELDDSALYLCASSVQQGNRYEQYFGPGTRLTVT.

The V gene is TRBV7-9, the J gene TRBJ2-5; 8 bases line up with TRBD2. From germline, CDR1 is SEHNR and CDR2 FQNEAQ (reference sequence). The CDR3 is 14 residues long. The junction had 6 bases not matched to a gene; V was cut back by 4 bases and J by 5 bases. The DNA of the CDR3 is TGTGCCAGCAGCTCGGGACTAGGGATTGAGACCCAGTACTTC. Its protein is CASSSGLGIETQYF.

This chain links TRBV3-1 (or the pseudogene TRBV3-2) with TRBJ2-7; no firm D call. The V and J ends lost 0 bases and 3 bases respectively, with 6 bases between them. Germline V lookup: CDR1 LGHDT, CDR2 YNNKEL (reference sequence). This CDR3 has 13 amino acids. In DNA, the CDR3 is TGTGCCAGCAGCCAAGAGTCCCTCTACGAGCAGTACTTC. This sequence encodes CASSQESLYEQYF.

The CDR3 is CASSLAKARKTGELFF. DNA for the CDR3: TGCGCCAGCAGCTTGGCCAAGGCCCGAAAAACCGGGGAGCTGTTTTTT. The V call is TRBV5-1, the J call TRBJ2-2, with D unresolved. The CDR3 loop spans 16 amino acids. The V gene's germline CDR1 is SGHRS and CDR2 YFSETQ. The V and J ends lost 0 bases and 5 bases respectively, with 14 bases between them.

The J gene is TRBJ2-5, the V gene TRBV9, with 7 bases matching TRBD1. Germline lookup yields CDR1 SGDLS and CDR2 YYNGEE. The junction had 5 bases not matched to a gene; V was cut back by 3 bases and J by 3 bases. CDR3 length: 14 residues. The CDR3 DNA follows: TGTGCCAGCAGCGCGACAGGGTCTAAAGAGACCCAGTACTTC. This gives the protein CASSATGSKETQYF.

The chain is built from TRBV11-2 and TRBJ2-7, with D hard to call. The CDR3 is made up of 15 amino acids. Deletions cut 0 bases from V and 3 bases from J, with 12 bases between. CDR1 is SGHAT, CDR2 FQNNGV, per germline. DNA for the CDR3: TGTGCCAGCAGCTTAGATGCCGATCATCTCTACGAGCAGTACTTC. It yields the protein CASSLDADHLYEQYF. The full variable domain, rest sourced from reference TRBV11-2 and TRBJ2-7, is EAGVAQSPRYKIIEKRQSVAFWCNPISGHATLYWYQQILGQGPKLLIQFQNNGVVDDSQLPKDRFSAERLKGVDSTLKIQPAKLEDSAVYLCASSLDADHLYEQYFGPGTRLTVT.